A selection of T cell receptor beta chains follows, all from one sample in a study of blood T cell repertoires in COVID-19. Libraries were prepared by immunoSEQ multiplex PCR; TCRdb keeps only in-frame clonotypes and omits some of them. In the table there are fewer than 200,000 clones, about nine tenths of which are singletons. The sample was peripheral blood. The receptor set was obtained from a man aged 65 to 79 with active or convalescent COVID-19. Both conserved end residues are part of each CDR3. A D gene is named only where the DNA matches it firmly. The size entry is marked missing in some rows and otherwise reads once, few, many or a size class.

v_call	d_call	clone_size	j_call	cdr3_aa	cdr3_nt
TRBV7-2	TRBD2	-	TRBJ2-5	CASSWTSVDLGTQYF	TGTGCCAGCAGTTGGACTAGCGTCGATTTGGGGACCCAGTACTTC
TRBV2	-	-	TRBJ2-7	CASREGGTGVYEQYF	TGTGCCAGCAGAGAGGGGGGGACTGGGGTCTACGAGCAGTACTTC
TRBV28	-	-	TRBJ2-1	CASSPPRSSYNEQFF	TGTGCCAGCAGTCCCCCTCGGAGCTCCTACAATGAGCAGTTCTTC
TRBV7-6	-	-	TRBJ2-5	CASTPRGGTQETQYF	TGTGCCAGCACCCCTCGAGGAGGGACGCAAGAGACCCAGTACTTC
TRBV6-2/TRBV6-3	-	-	TRBJ1-2	CASSPGGVKWGYTF	TGTGCCAGCAGCCCCGGAGGGGTGAAGTGGGGCTACACCTTC
TRBV28	TRBD2	-	TRBJ2-7	CASSFWTGGRERGSYEQYF	TGTGCCAGCAGTTTTTGGACGGGAGGACGGGAGCGGGGGAGCTACGAGCAGTACTTC
TRBV18	-	-	TRBJ2-7	CASSPHPYTESYEQYF	TGTGCCAGCTCACCCCATCCTTACACGGAGAGCTACGAGCAGTACTTC
TRBV6-4	-	-	TRBJ1-1	CASKKEQGSRGTEAFF	TGTGCCAGCAAGAAAGAACAGGGAAGTAGGGGCACTGAAGCTTTCTTT
TRBV10-2	-	-	TRBJ2-2	CASSDPASTGELFF	TGCGCCAGCAGTGACCCCGCGTCTACCGGGGAGCTGTTTTTT
TRBV7-9	-	-	TRBJ1-1	CASSLNGEYTEAFF	TGTGCCAGCAGCCTGAATGGGGAGTACACTGAAGCTTTCTTT
TRBV5-1	TRBD2	-	TRBJ2-3	CASSLLGTSGTDTQYF	TGCGCCAGCAGTTTATTGGGGACTAGCGGCACAGATACGCAGTATTTT
TRBV19	TRBD1	-	TRBJ1-2	CASRSQGARYGYTF	TGTGCCAGTAGATCACAGGGGGCGCGATATGGCTACACCTTC
TRBV19	TRBD2	-	TRBJ2-1	CASSLGEGPSYNEQFF	TGTGCCAGTAGCTTAGGGGAGGGGCCCTCCTACAATGAGCAGTTCTTC
TRBV6-5	TRBD1	-	TRBJ1-5	CASSLTGTNQPQHF	TGTGCCAGTTCTCTGACAGGGACAAATCAGCCCCAGCATTTT
TRBV7-9	-	-	TRBJ2-7	CASSLNSEAYEQYF	TGTGCCAGCAGCTTGAACAGTGAAGCCTACGAGCAGTACTTC
TRBV7-2	TRBD2	-	TRBJ2-7	CASSPTPGLVYEQYF	TGTGCCAGCAGCCCAACGCCGGGACTAGTCTACGAGCAGTACTTC
TRBV24-1	TRBD2	-	TRBJ2-3	CATSDPLLAGGGDTQYF	TGTGCCACCAGTGATCCCCTTTTAGCGGGAGGTGGAGATACGCAGTATTTT
TRBV7-9	TRBD1	many	TRBJ2-6	CASSLGTGVSGANVLTF	TGTGCCAGCAGCTTAGGGACAGGGGTCTCTGGGGCCAACGTCCTGACTTTC
TRBV11-2	-	-	TRBJ2-2	CASSPASRAGELFF	TGTGCCAGCAGTCCCGCCTCGAGGGCCGGGGAGCTGTTTTTT
TRBV10-2	TRBD2	-	TRBJ2-5	CASSGASGVGTQYF	TGCGCCAGCAGTGGTGCTAGCGGGGTGGGGACCCAGTACTTC
TRBV2	-	-	TRBJ1-2	CASSEVPGALGGYTF	TGTGCCAGCAGTGAAGTTCCAGGGGCGCTTGGTGGCTACACCTTC
TRBV18	-	-	TRBJ1-5	CASSPPERRVGQPQHF	TGTGCCAGCTCACCACCGGAGCGCAGGGTCGGTCAGCCCCAGCATTTT
TRBV27	TRBD1	-	TRBJ1-2	CASSRNQGARGYTF	TGTGCCAGCAGCCGAAATCAGGGGGCTCGTGGCTACACCTTC
TRBV24-1	TRBD1	-	TRBJ1-5	CATSEQGAQPQHF	TGTGCCACCAGTGAACAGGGGGCTCAGCCCCAGCATTTT
TRBV10-2	-	-	TRBJ1-5	CASSERGRDQPQHF	TGCGCCAGCAGTGAGAGGGGCAGGGATCAGCCCCAGCATTTT